This T cell receptor (beta chain) stems from a study of early T cells in non-severe SARS-CoV-2 infection. Study-wide background: The authors sequenced bulk RNA from unsorted whole blood, leaving chains unpaired. Findings and limits, study-wide: Reliance on VDJdb matching favored anti-spike CD8 responses; private and CD4 specificities were missed.

Unique molecular identifiers were added to individual cDNA molecules. Each CDR3 protein is one row after TCRdb ran MiXCR on the 5' RACE reads. The table records tens of thousands of distinct CDR3 sequences, approximately 5% of them present only once. Concerning this clonotype: Its specificity is not known.

Germline CDR1 is KGHDR and CDR2 is SFDVKD. Trimming removed 9 bases at V and 1 base at J, with 11 bases between. There are 14 residues in the CDR3. This sequence originates from an adult who was a healthcare worker with PCR-confirmed SARS-CoV-2 infection or an uninfected control (not recorded which). The chain employs TRBV24-1 and TRBJ2-2; perhaps TRBD1 as D (7 bases). The sequenced material came from whole blood. The chain's CDR3 is CATGGTVNTGELFF. Written as DNA, the CDR3 is TGTGCCACCGGGGGGACAGTGAACACCGGGGAGCTGTTTTTT.